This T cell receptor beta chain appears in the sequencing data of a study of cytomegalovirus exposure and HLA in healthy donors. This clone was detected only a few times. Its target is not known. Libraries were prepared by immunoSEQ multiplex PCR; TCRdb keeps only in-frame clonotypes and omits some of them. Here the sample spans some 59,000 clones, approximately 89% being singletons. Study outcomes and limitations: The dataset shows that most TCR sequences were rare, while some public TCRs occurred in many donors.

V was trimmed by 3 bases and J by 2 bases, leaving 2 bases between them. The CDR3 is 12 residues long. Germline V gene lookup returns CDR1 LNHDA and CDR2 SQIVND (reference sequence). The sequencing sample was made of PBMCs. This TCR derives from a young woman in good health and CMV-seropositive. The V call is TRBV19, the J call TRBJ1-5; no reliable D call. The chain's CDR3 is CASSIGNQPQHF. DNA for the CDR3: TGTGCCAGTAGTATCGGCAATCAGCCCCAGCATTTT.